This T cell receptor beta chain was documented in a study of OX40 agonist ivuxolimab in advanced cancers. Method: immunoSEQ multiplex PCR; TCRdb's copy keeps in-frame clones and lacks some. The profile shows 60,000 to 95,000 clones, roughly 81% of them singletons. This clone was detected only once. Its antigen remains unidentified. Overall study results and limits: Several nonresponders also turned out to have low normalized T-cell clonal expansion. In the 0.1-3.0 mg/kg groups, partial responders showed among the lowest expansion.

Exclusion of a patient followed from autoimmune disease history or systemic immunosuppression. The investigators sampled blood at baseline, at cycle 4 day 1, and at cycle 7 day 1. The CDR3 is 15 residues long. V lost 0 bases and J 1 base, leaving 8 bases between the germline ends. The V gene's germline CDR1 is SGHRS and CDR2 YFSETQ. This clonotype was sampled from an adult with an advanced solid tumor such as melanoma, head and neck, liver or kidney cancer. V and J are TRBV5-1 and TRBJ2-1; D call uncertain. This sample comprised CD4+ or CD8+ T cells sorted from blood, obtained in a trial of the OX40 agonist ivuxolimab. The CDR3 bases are TGCGCCAGCAGCTTGGCCCTTGGGTCCTACAATGAGCAGTTCTTC. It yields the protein CASSLALGSYNEQFF.